Listed below are T cell receptor beta chains from one sample, sequenced in a study of shared clonotypes between healthy human individuals. The repertoire was sequenced with immunoSEQ multiplex PCR; TCRdb's copy has only in-frame clones and lacks some. There are about 770,000 clones in the sample; just under 75% occur only once, and more than 1.5% lies in the top ten. Sequencing input: memory CD4+ T cells sorted from blood. The receptors were gathered from a woman aged 25-40 years in good health. Each CDR3 is given with its conserved first and last residue. A D gene is named only where the DNA matches it firmly. Where a row states a size, it is once, few, many or the class of an expanded clone; other rows omit it.

>-|TRBJ2-3|-|TRBV19
TGTGCCAGTAGCACCGCCCCGACGGATACGCAGTATTTT
CASSTAPTDTQYF
>-|TRBJ1-1|-|TRBV5-1
TGCGCCAGCAGCTTGGAGGGTCGGGGATTCACTGAAGCTTTCTTT
CASSLEGRGFTEAFF
>-|TRBJ2-7|many|TRBV7-9
TGTGCCAGCAGCTCCGGCGCGGGCTACGAGCAGTACTTC
CASSSGAGYEQYF
>TRBD1|TRBJ1-1|-|TRBV5-1
TGCGCCAGCAGCTTCCAACGGACAGGAGCTGAAGCTTTCTTT
CASSFQRTGAEAFF
>-|TRBJ1-2|-|TRBV20-1
TGCAGTGCTAGGGGAACAAGAGGCTACACCTTC
CSARGTRGYTF
>TRBD1|TRBJ1-4|once|TRBV18
TGTGCCAGCTCAAGTAACACAGGGGAGAGTAATGAAAAACTGTTTTTT
CASSSNTGESNEKLFF
>-|TRBJ1-2|many|TRBV7-9
TGTGCCAGCAGCGTAGGGGGATATGGCTACACCTTC
CASSVGGYGYTF
>-|TRBJ1-1|-|TRBV15
TGTGCCACCAGCAACAGCCCCCGAGGGACTGAAGCTTTCTTT
CATSNSPRGTEAFF
>TRBD1|TRBJ1-2|-|TRBV6-5
TGTGCCAGCAATCCGGGACAGGGAGAAGGCTACACCTTC
CASNPGQGEGYTF
>-|TRBJ2-1|-|TRBV15
TGTGCCACCAGCAGAGCCCTGACGGACTACAATGAGCAGTTCTTC
CATSRALTDYNEQFF
>-|TRBJ1-2|-|TRBV7-2
TGTGCCAGCAGCTCGGGACCGACCGGGGACTATGGCTACACCTTC
CASSSGPTGDYGYTF
>TRBD1|TRBJ2-7|-|TRBV23-1
TGCGCCAGCCGCAGTTTCGACAGGGGGCGCTACGAGCAGTACTTC
CASRSFDRGRYEQYF
>TRBD2|TRBJ2-1|once|TRBV7-9
TGTGCCAGCGGGACTAGCGGGGATTTTGACAATGAGCAGTTCTTC
CASGTSGDFDNEQFF
>-|TRBJ2-5|-|TRBV5-1
TGCGCCAGCAGCTTGGGTGTTCCCCAAGAGACCCAGTACTTC
CASSLGVPQETQYF
>-|TRBJ1-3|-|TRBV28
TGTGCCAGCAGTTTGCAGGGGTCTGGAAACACCATATATTTT
CASSLQGSGNTIYF
>-|TRBJ2-2|-|TRBV28
TGTGCCAGTCTAGGGGACACCGGGGAGCTGTTTTTT
CASLGDTGELFF
>-|TRBJ2-3|few|TRBV7-6
TGTGCCAGCAGCTTAGGGCAGAAGCAGTATTTT
CASSLGQKQYF
>-|TRBJ1-5|-|TRBV2
TGTGCCAGCAGTGATGAAGAGCCCCAGCATTTT
CASSDEEPQHF
>TRBD1|TRBJ2-1|-|TRBV9
TGTGCCAGCAGCACGGGACAGGGGGCTTATGAGCAGTTCTTC
CASSTGQGAYEQFF
>-|TRBJ1-1|-|TRBV15
TGTGCCACCAGCAGAGAACGAACCGGGGTGAAGGCTTTCTTT
CATSRERTGVKAFF
>-|TRBJ2-5|-|TRBV9
TGTGCCAGCAGCTCAGGGGCCCGGGGCCAAGAGACCCAGTACTTC
CASSSGARGQETQYF
>-|TRBJ2-5|-|TRBV15
TGTGCCACCAGCAGAGATATAACGCCGGAGACCCAGTACTTC
CATSRDITPETQYF
>TRBD1|TRBJ2-2|-|TRBV7-2
TGTGCCAGCAGCTTTGGGACAGGGCCCGGGGAGCTGTTTTTT
CASSFGTGPGELFF
>TRBD1|TRBJ1-4|-|TRBV28
TGTGCCAGCAGACAGACAGGGGGGTATGAAAAACTGTTTTTT
CASRQTGGYEKLFF
>-|TRBJ2-7|once|TRBV11-3
TGTGCCAGCAGGGTATCCGGAGGCAGCTCCTACGAGCAGTACTTC
CASRVSGGSSYEQYF
>-|TRBJ1-1|-|TRBV30
TGTGCCTGGAGTTCCTCTGGGGGTGAAGCTTTCTTT
CAWSSSGGEAFF
>TRBD1|TRBJ1-1|-|TRBV27
TGTGCCAGCAGTAGAGGGGGCATGAGCACTGAAGCTTTCTTT
CASSRGGMSTEAFF
>-|TRBJ2-1|-|TRBV11-2
TGTGCCAGCAGCCCCAGCCGCGGGGCCGCTGAGCAGTTCTTC
CASSPSRGAAEQFF
>-|TRBJ2-5|-|TRBV11-3
TGTGCCAGCAGCTCCGGGGGCCCATTCCGGGAGGCTGCACAAGAGACCCAGTACTTC
CASSSGGPFREAAQETQYF
>TRBD1|TRBJ1-2|-|TRBV28
TGTGCCAGCAGTTTAACCAAGGGACAGGGCGATTTCTATGGCTACACCTTC
CASSLTKGQGDFYGYTF
>TRBD1|TRBJ2-7|-|TRBV27
TGTGCCAGCAGTTTTCTCGTCTCCAGGGGGCGTGCCTACGAGCAGTACTTC
CASSFLVSRGRAYEQYF
>-|TRBJ2-1|-|TRBV10-3
TGTGCCATCAGTGAGTCTGAACTAGTGGGTGAGCAGTTCTTC
CAISESELVGEQFF
>TRBD1|TRBJ1-1|-|TRBV7-3
TGTGCCAGCAGCCAGATGGGACAGGGGGCAACTGAAGCTTTCTTT
CASSQMGQGATEAFF
>TRBD2|TRBJ2-7|few|TRBV5-5
TGTGCCAGCAGTCCAAATAGCGGGAGAAGAGGCGAGCAGTACTTC
CASSPNSGRRGEQYF
>TRBD2|TRBJ2-4|few|TRBV2
TGTGCCAGCACTGAAAGACTAGCGGGAGACGTAGCCAAAAACATTCAGTACTTC
CASTERLAGDVAKNIQYF
>TRBD2|TRBJ2-1|-|TRBV5-1
TGCGCCAGCAGCTCTAGCGGGAGTGTGGATGAGCAGTTCTTC
CASSSSGSVDEQFF
>-|TRBJ1-1|-|TRBV10-2
TGCGCCAGCAGTGAGAGGGGCGCGAACACTGAAGCTTTCTTT
CASSERGANTEAFF
>-|TRBJ2-6|-|TRBV18
TGTGCCAGCTCACCGAGGGTGTCTGGGGCCAACGTCCTGACTTTC
CASSPRVSGANVLTF
>-|TRBJ2-5|few|TRBV4-2
TGTGCCAGCAGCCAAGAGCGGGGATCGGGCCGCGAGACCCAGTACTTC
CASSQERGSGRETQYF
>-|TRBJ1-5|-|TRBV19
TGTGCCAGTAGTATACGTTTAGGGGGGGGCAATCAGCCCCAGCATTTT
CASSIRLGGGNQPQHF
>-|TRBJ2-2|few|TRBV5-1
TGCGCCAGCAGCTCGGCCAGGGGTGGTTCCGGGGAGCTGTTTTTT
CASSSARGGSGELFF